This T cell receptor beta chain was recovered during a study of T cell changes during pregnancy in multiple sclerosis. TCRdb keeps only in-frame clones here, not all; method: immunoSEQ multiplex PCR. The table lists fewer than 140,000 clones, roughly 90% of them singletons, with 1.5% to 2% in the top ten. This CDR3 contains 12 residues. The V segment lost 6 bases and the J segment 4 bases; nucleotides outside the gene matches: 2. CDR1 and CDR2 from the germline V gene are SEHNR and FQNEAQ (reference sequence). This specimen consisted of peripheral blood, obtained after pregnancy. The chain has TRBV7-9 and TRBJ1-1; 7 bases map to TRBD1. This receptor was taken from a female donor with multiple sclerosis, enrolled in a pregnancy study. The CDR3: CASSRQGTEAFF. Here the CDR3 DNA reads TGTGCCAGCAGTCGACAGGGCACTGAAGCTTTCTTT. Variable domain in full (rest from reference TRBV7-9 and TRBJ1-1): DTGVSQNPRHKITKRGQNVTFRCDPISEHNRLYWYRQTLGQGPEFLTYFQNEAQLEKSRLLSDRFSAERPKGSFSTLEIQRTEQGDSAMYLCASSRQGTEAFFGQGTRLTVV.